This T cell receptor beta chain stems from a study of cytomegalovirus exposure and HLA in healthy donors. On the study more broadly: Approximately 180 million T cells yielded 120 million or so unique TCR beta sequences, as an earlier analysis found. General observations from the study: Among TCR beta chains, those listed as cytomegalovirus-associated numbered around 180. Previous analysis showed most TCR beta V segments were productive about 87% or about 30% of the time. Presence/absence analysis assumed near-uniform sequencing depth across donors.

Researchers ran the PCR with 60 Vbeta and 13 Jbeta primers. Assay used: immunoSEQ multiplex PCR; TCRdb lists only in-frame clones, some missing. The repertoire table contains 140,000 or so clones. Details on this clone: Its antigen is unknown.

The sequenced material came from PBMCs. This TCR came from a male donor in good health and CMV-seronegative.

CDR3 in amino acids: CASSFPAGTSTDTQYF. The CDR3 bases are TGTGCCAGCAGTTTCCCAGCGGGGACTAGCACAGATACGCAGTATTTT. The chain joins TRBV28 to TRBJ2-3, with TRBD2 matching 7 bases. V shed 3 bases and J 0 bases; nucleotides not matched to a gene: 6. The CDR3 is made up of 16 amino acids. The germline V gene has CDR1 MDHEN and CDR2 SYDVKM.